The clone carrying this T cell receptor (beta chain) has just a few counts. Its antigen is unidentified. The data derive from a study of molecular identifiers for immune sequencing clone quantification. Study observations and caveats: Spike-in Jurkat TCR RNA from a single cell reportedly registered among about a million naive cells.

Via MiXCR, TCRdb re-called the PCR reads, giving one row per CDR3 protein. The top ten hold around 0.86% of the sample, which has approximately 550,000 distinct CDR3 sequences, about a fifth seen once. This CDR3 is 15 amino acids long. The germline V gene has CDR1 MNHEY and CDR2 SMNVEV (reference sequence). Trimming took 0 bases from V and 1 from J, leaving 9 bases between them. This receptor was obtained from a human donor in good health. Some libraries in this study had Jurkat cell RNA spiked in. This chain uses TRBV27 with TRBJ1-2; D might be TRBD1 (5 bases). Sequences were obtained from naive CD8+ T cells from blood, with Jurkat cell RNA spiked in. Subset specified: FACS-sorted CD8+CD4-CCR7+CD45RA+ naive T cells. CDR3 in DNA: TGTGCCAGCAGTTTATCTGGCGGGGGTAACTATGGCTACACCTTC. Protein product: CASSLSGGGNYGYTF.